This T cell receptor beta chain came from a study of lymphopenia after photon versus proton radiotherapy. Method: immunoSEQ multiplex PCR; TCRdb's copy keeps in-frame clones and lacks some. The profile shows about 28,000 clones, 81% of them singletons. This clonotype originated in a man in his fifties or sixties with gastric cancer. The specimen was peripheral blood, collected from a patient treated with photon-based radiotherapy.

The CDR3 region is CASSIKLATDTQYF. CDR3 DNA sequence: TGTGCCAGTAGTATTAAACTAGCGACAGATACGCAGTATTTT. The V call is TRBV19, the J call TRBJ2-3, with TRBD2 matching over 7 bases. The CDR3 totals 14 residues. J lost 3 bases, V lost 3 bases, and 3 bases had no gene match. CDR1 LNHDA and CDR2 SQIVND come from the germline V gene (reference sequence).